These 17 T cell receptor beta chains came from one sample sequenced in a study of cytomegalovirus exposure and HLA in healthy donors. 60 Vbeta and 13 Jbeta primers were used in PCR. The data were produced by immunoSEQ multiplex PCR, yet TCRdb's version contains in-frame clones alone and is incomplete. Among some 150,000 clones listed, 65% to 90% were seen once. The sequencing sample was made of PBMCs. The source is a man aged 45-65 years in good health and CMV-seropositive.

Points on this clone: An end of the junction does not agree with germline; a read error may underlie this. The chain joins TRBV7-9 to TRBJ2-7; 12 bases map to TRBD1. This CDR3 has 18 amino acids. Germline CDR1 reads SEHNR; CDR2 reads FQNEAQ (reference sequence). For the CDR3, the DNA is TGTTCCAGCAGCTTAGCCCTGACTCCGGGACAGGGGGCGTACGAGCAGTACTTC. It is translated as CSSSLALTPGQGAYEQYF.

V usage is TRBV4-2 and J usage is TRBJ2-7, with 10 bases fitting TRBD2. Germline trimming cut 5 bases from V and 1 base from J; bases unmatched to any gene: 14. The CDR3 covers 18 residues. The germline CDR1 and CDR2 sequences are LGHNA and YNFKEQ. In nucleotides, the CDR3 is TGTGCCAGCAGCACTATCGCCCCTAGCGGGGGACCATCCTACGAGCAGTACTTC. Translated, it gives CASSTIAPSGGPSYEQYF.

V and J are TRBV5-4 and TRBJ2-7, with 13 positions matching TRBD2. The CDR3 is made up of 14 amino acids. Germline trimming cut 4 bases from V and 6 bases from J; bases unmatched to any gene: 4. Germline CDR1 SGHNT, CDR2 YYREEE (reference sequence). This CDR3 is CASSPGLAGSEQYF. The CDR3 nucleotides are TGTGCCAGCAGCCCGGGACTAGCGGGAAGCGAGCAGTACTTC.

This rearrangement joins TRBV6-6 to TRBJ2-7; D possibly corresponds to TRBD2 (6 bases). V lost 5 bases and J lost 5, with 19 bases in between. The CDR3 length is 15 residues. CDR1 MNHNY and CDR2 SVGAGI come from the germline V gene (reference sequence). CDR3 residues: CASSRFATSVDEQYF. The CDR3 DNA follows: TGTGCCAGCAGTAGGTTTGCGACTAGTGTCGACGAGCAGTACTTC.

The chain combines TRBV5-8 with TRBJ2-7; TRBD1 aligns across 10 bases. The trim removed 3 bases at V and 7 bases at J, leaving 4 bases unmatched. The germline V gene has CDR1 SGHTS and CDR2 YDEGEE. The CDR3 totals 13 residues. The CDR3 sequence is CASSYGTGVEQYF. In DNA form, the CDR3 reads TGTGCCAGCAGCTACGGGACAGGGGTAGAGCAGTACTTC.

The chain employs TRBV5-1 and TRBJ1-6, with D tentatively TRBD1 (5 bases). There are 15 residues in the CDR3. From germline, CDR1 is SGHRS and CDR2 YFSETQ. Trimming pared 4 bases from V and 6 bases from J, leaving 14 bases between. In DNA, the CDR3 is TGCGCCAGCAGCGCCGGGCAGGGCGCTAATTCACCCCTCCACTTT. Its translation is CASSAGQGANSPLHF. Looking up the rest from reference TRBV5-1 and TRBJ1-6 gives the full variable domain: KAGVTQTPRYLIKTRGQQVTLSCSPISGHRSVSWYQQTPGQGLQFLFEYFSETQRNKGNFPGRFSGRQFSNSRSEMNVSTLELGDSALYLCASSAGQGANSPLHFGNGTRLTVT.

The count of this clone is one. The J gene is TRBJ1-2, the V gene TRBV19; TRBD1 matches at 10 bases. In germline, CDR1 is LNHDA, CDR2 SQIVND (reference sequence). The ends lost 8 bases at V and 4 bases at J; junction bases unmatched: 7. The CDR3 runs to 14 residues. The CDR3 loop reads CASSGTGALYGYTF. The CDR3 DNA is TGTGCCAGTTCCGGGACAGGGGCCCTCTATGGCTACACCTTC.

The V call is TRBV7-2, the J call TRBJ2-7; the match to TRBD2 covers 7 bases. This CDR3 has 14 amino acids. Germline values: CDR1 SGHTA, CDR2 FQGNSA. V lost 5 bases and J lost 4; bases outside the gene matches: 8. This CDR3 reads CASSTQTSTYEQYF. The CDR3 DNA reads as TGTGCCAGCAGCACTCAGACTAGCACATACGAGCAGTACTTC.

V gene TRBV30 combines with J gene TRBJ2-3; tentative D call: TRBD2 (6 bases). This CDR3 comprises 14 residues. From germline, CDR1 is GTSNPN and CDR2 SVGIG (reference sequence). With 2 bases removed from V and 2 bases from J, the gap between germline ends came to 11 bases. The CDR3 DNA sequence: TGTGCCTGGAGTCACGGGGGAGACACAGATACGCAGTATTTT. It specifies CAWSHGGDTDTQYF. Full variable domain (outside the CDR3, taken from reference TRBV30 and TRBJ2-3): SQTIHQWPATLVQPVGSPLSLECTVEGTSNPNLYWYRQAAGRGLQLLFYSVGIGQISSEVPQNLSASRPQDRQFILSSKKLLLSDSGFYLCAWSHGGDTDTQYFGPGTRLTVL.

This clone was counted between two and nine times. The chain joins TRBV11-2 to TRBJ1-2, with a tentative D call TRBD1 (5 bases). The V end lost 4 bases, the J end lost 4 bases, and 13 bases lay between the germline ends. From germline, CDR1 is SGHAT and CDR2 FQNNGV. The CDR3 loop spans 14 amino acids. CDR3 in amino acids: CASSSSAGSYGYTF. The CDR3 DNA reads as TGTGCCAGCAGCTCCTCGGCAGGGTCCTATGGCTACACCTTC.

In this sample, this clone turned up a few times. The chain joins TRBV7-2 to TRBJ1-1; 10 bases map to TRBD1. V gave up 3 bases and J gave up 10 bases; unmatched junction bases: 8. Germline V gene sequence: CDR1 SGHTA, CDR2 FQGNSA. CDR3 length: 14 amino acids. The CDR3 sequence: CASSLDRDRGAAFF. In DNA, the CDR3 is TGTGCCAGCAGCTTGGACCGGGACAGGGGTGCAGCTTTCTTT. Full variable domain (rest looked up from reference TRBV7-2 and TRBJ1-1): GAGVSQSPSNKVTEKGKDVELRCDPISGHTALYWYRQSLGQGLEFLIYFQGNSAPDKSGLPSDRFSAERTGGSVSTLTIQRTQQEDSAVYLCASSLDRDRGAAFFGQGTRLTVV.

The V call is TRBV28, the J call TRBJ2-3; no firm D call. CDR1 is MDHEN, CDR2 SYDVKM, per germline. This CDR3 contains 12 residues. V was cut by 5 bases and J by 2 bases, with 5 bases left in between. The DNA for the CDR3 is TGTGCCAGCAGTACTATCACAGATACGCAGTATTTT. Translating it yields CASSTITDTQYF.

CDR3 in DNA: TGTGCCAGCAGCTGGGGCGGAGGGGAAAACACTGAAGCTTTCTTT. The encoded protein is CASSWGGGENTEAFF. The rearrangement links TRBV7-2 to TRBJ1-1; tentative D call: TRBD1 (5 bases). The germline V gene has CDR1 SGHTA and CDR2 FQGNSA. CDR3 length: 15 residues. Trimming took 4 bases from V and 2 from J, leaving 14 bases between them.

DNA of the CDR3: TGTGCCAGCAGCTTATCCTCAGGGTTGAACACTGAAGCTTTCTTT. Translation: CASSLSSGLNTEAFF. The chain has TRBV7-9 and TRBJ1-1; possible D gene TRBD1, 5 bases. Germline V CDR1 and CDR2: SEHNR, FQNEAQ (reference sequence). CDR3 length: 15 residues. Trimming stripped 2 bases from V and 0 bases from J, with 10 bases between.

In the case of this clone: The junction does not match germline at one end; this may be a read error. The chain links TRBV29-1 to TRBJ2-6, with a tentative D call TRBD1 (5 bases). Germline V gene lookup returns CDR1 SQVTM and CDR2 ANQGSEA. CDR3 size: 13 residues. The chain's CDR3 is CSVVVVGANGLTF. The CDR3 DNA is TGCAGCGTTGTGGTGGTTGGGGCCAACGGCCTGACTTTC.

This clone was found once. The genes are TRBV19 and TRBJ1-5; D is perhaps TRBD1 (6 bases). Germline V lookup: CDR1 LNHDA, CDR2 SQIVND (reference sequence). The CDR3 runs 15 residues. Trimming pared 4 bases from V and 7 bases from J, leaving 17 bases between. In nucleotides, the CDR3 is TGTGCCAGTAGTAGTCGGACAGTCGTGGTGCAGCCCCAGCATTTT. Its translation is CASSSRTVVVQPQHF. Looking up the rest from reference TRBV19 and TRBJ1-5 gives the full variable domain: DGGITQSPKYLFRKEGQNVTLSCEQNLNHDAMYWYRQDPGQGLRLIYYSQIVNDFQKGDIAEGYSVSREKKESFPLTVTSAQKNPTAFYLCASSSRTVVVQPQHFGDGTRLSIL.

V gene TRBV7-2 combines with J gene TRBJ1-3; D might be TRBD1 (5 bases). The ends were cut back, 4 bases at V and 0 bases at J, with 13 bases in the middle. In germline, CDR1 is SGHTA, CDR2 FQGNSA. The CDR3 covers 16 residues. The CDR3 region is CASSSTSGLSGNTIYF. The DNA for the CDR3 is TGTGCCAGCAGCTCCACCTCAGGGCTCTCTGGAAACACCATATATTTT.